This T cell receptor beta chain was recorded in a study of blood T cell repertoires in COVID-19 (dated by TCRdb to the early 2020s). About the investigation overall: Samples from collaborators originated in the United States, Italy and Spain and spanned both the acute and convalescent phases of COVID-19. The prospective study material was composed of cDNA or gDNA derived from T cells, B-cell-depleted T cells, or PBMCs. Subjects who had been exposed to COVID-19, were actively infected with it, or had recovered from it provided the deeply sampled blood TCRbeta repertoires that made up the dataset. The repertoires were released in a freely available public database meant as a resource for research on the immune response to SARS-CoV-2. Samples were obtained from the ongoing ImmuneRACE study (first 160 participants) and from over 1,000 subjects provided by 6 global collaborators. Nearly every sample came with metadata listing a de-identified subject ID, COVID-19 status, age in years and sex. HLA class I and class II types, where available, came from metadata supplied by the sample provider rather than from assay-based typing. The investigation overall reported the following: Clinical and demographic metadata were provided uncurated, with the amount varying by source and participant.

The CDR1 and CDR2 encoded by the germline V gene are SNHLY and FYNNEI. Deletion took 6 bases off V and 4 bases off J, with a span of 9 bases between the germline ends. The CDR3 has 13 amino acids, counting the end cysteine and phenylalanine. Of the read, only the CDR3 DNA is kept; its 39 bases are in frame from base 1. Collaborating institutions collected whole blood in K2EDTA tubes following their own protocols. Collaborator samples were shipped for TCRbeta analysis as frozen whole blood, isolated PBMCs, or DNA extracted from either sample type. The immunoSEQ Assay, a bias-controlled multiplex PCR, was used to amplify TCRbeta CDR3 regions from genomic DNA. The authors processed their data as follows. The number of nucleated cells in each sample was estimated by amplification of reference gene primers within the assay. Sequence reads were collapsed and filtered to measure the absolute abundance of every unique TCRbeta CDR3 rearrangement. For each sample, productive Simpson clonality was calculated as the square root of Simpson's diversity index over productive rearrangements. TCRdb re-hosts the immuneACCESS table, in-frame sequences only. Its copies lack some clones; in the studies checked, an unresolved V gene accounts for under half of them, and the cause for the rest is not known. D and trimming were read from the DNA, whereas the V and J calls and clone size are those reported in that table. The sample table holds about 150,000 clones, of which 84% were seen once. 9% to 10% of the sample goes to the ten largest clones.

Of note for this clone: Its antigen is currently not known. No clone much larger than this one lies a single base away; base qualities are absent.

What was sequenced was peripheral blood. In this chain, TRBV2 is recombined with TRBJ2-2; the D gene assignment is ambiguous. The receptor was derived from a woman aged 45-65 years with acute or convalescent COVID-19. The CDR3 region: CASRESSTGELFF. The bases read TGTGCCAGCAGGGAATCCAGCACCGGGGAGCTGTTTTTT.